These 14 T cell receptor beta chains share one sample of origin, sequenced in a study of blood T cells in healthy people across ages. Then a second PCR, running roughly 6 to 11 cycles, was carried out with a sample-barcoded 5' primer and a J-beta primer mix. TCRdb fed the 5' RACE reads into MiXCR, producing one record per CDR3 protein. The data hold around 1.5 million distinct CDR3 sequences, with 34% observed a single time. Source material: blood. These receptors came from a woman aged 25 to 39 in good health.

The chain recombines TRBV15 with TRBJ2-1; D unresolved. Deletions cut 1 base from V and 1 base from J, with 8 bases between. Germline V lookup: CDR1 LNHNV, CDR2 YYDKDF (reference sequence). CDR3 size: 15 residues. The CDR3 here is CATSRVGASYNEQFF. In nucleotides, the CDR3 is TGTGCCACCAGCAGAGTTGGAGCGTCCTACAATGAGCAGTTCTTC.

This clonotype was seen ten or more times. The CDR3 DNA follows: TGCAGCGCCCATGTCCCCGGAGGGAAGACCCAGTACTTC. This codes for CSAHVPGGKTQYF. V gene TRBV29-1 combines with J gene TRBJ2-5; possibly TRBD2 for D (6 bases). The CDR3 sequence is 13 residues long. The V gene's germline CDR1 is SQVTM and CDR2 ANQGSEA. Trimming pared 7 bases from V and 6 bases from J, leaving 18 bases between. Combining the CDR3 with reference TRBV29-1 and TRBJ2-5 gives the whole variable domain SAVISQKPSRDICQRGTSLTIQCQVDSQVTMMFWYRQQPGQSLTLIATANQGSEATYESGFVIDKFPISRPNLTFSTLTVSNMSPEDSSIYLCSAHVPGGKTQYFGPGTRLLVL.

V usage is TRBV6-5 and J usage is TRBJ2-1, with 11 bases fitting TRBD2. The germline V gene encodes CDR1 MNHEY and CDR2 SVGAGI. J lost 8 bases, V lost 4 bases, and 4 bases had no gene match. CDR3 length equals 14 residues. The CDR3 here is CASSWLAGGDEQFF. The DNA for the CDR3 is TGTGCCAGCAGTTGGCTAGCGGGAGGTGATGAGCAGTTCTTC.

This clonotype was counted between two and nine times. This rearrangement joins TRBV7-8 to TRBJ2-7; TRBD2 aligns across 11 bases. V shed 5 bases and J 7 bases; nucleotides not matched to a gene: 13. The germline V gene has CDR1 SGHVS and CDR2 FQNEAQ. The CDR3 runs to 16 residues. The DNA of the CDR3 is TGTGCCAGCAGCCCGACGGATGCTAGCGGGGGGCGGGAGCAGTACTTC. This sequence encodes CASSPTDASGGREQYF.

The CDR3 reads CASRGDIYQPQHF. CDR3 nucleotide sequence: TGTGCCAGCAGGGGGGACATTTATCAGCCCCAGCATTTT. This chain connects TRBV2 to TRBJ1-5; a possible D gene is TRBD1 (6 bases). This CDR3 has 13 amino acids. Deletions cut 6 bases from V and 5 bases from J, with 11 bases between. Per germline, CDR1 SNHLY and CDR2 FYNNEI.

The rearrangement joins TRBV28 to TRBJ1-2; D perhaps matches TRBD1 (6 bases). Trimming cost V 3 bases and J 5 bases, with 13 bases left between them. The CDR3 has 14 amino acids. CDR1 and CDR2 (germline): MDHEN, SYDVKM. The CDR3 DNA follows: TGTGCCAGCAGTTTGGCCAGGGGAGGGTATGGCTACACCTTC. It is translated as CASSLARGGYGYTF.

This rearrangement joins TRBV19 to TRBJ2-2; the D gene is possibly TRBD1 (5 bases). The V and J ends lost 6 bases and 7 bases respectively, with 18 bases between them. The CDR3 has 15 residues. Germline lookup yields CDR1 LNHDA and CDR2 SQIVND (reference sequence). The CDR3 DNA follows: TGTGCCAGTAGGCAACAGGTTGGGGTCGGCGGGGAGCTGTTTTTT. Translated: CASRQQVGVGGELFF.

This clonotype occurred many times. The chain links TRBV29-1 to TRBJ1-5; unclear D gene. The CDR3 extends over 11 amino acids. Germline CDR1 is SQVTM and CDR2 is ANQGSEA. Between the trimmed V and J ends, which lost 5 bases and 11 bases, there was a span of 13 bases. The CDR3 nucleotides read TGCAGCGTTCAACTACGGGATGCCCAGCATTTT. It translates to CSVQLRDAQHF.

Many counts were recorded for this clonotype. J is TRBJ1-2 and V is TRBV4-1; D is undetermined. V lost 1 base and J 5 bases, leaving 11 bases between the germline ends. This CDR3 contains 14 residues. Germline values: CDR1 MGHRA, CDR2 YSYEKL. This CDR3 is CASSQVLSEYGYTF. DNA of the CDR3: TGCGCCAGCAGCCAAGTTTTAAGCGAGTATGGCTACACCTTC.

About this clonotype: The junction differs from germline at one of its ends, possibly a read error. The chain carries TRBV13 and TRBJ2-1; no reliable D call. The CDR3 sequence is 13 residues long. Germline V gives CDR1 PRHDT, CDR2 FYEKMQ (reference sequence). The CDR3 DNA follows: TGTGCCAGCAGCTTAGGAGATATCAATGAGCGGTTCTTC. Its translation is CASSLGDINERFF.

The gene calls are TRBV28 and TRBJ1-5, with 8 bases identical to TRBD1. Germline trimming cut 7 bases from V and 3 bases from J; bases unmatched to any gene: 8. Germline lookup yields CDR1 MDHEN and CDR2 SYDVKM. CDR3 length: 15 amino acids. The DNA of the CDR3 is TGTGCCAGCACAGGGGGCGCGGGTGCCAATCAGCCCCAGCATTTT. Translating gives CASTGGAGANQPQHF.

This clonotype was seen once. The CDR3 nucleotides read TGCAGTGCTAAAATAGCGGGAGGGTCCTACAATGAGCAGTTCTTC. As protein: CSAKIAGGSYNEQFF. This chain uses TRBV20-1 with TRBJ2-1; 11 bases fit TRBD2. CDR1 is DFQATT and CDR2 is SNEGSKA in the germline V gene (reference sequence). V dropped 4 bases and J dropped 1; count of bases not matched to a gene: 3. The CDR3 length is 15 residues.

This sequence joins TRBV27 and TRBJ2-3; D ambiguous. V dropped 2 bases and J dropped 4 bases, with 16 bases sitting between them. CDR3 length equals 16 residues. Germline V lookup: CDR1 MNHEY, CDR2 SMNVEV (reference sequence). The CDR3 loop is CASSLRHSLSPDTQYF. CDR3 nucleotides: TGTGCCAGCAGTTTACGGCATAGTTTGTCCCCAGATACGCAGTATTTT.

This chain uses TRBV12-3 or TRBV12-4 with TRBJ2-1, with unresolved D. CDR3 length equals 13 residues. Trimming removed 0 bases at V and 13 bases at J, with 13 bases between. CDR3 region: CASSLAPESPQFF. The CDR3 DNA reads TGTGCCAGCAGTTTAGCTCCTGAGAGCCCTCAGTTCTTC.